This entry concerns a single T cell receptor (beta chain). This specimen comes from a study of blood T cell repertoires in COVID-19. Study details: Donors in the United States, Italy and Spain gave samples during acute or convalescent COVID-19. Nucleic acid was either cDNA or gDNA, and it came from T cells, B-cell-depleted T cells, or PBMCs.

Patients of the Seattle cohort, enrolled during active infection, were followed longitudinally. Original methodology: Reference gene primer amplification gave nucleated cell count estimates. Some clones are missing from TCRdb's copy, which holds only in-frame ones; the method was immunoSEQ multiplex PCR. The V and J calls and clone size come from that table; D and trimming were worked out from the DNA. The table shows more than 300,000 clones, with over 80% occurring only once. This receptor was identified in a woman in her 50s with COVID-19, enrolled during active disease. Source material: peripheral blood.

This CDR3 reads CASSPAKLAHEQYF. Here the CDR3 DNA reads TGTGCCAGCTCACCAGCCAAGCTTGCCCACGAGCAGTACTTC. The chain is built from TRBV18 and TRBJ2-7; no firm D call. Germline loops: CDR1 KGHSH, CDR2 LQKENI. V was shortened by 2 bases and J by 5 bases, with 13 bases between the two germline ends. This CDR3 contains 14 residues. Full variable domain (remainder filled in from reference TRBV18 and TRBJ2-7): NAGVMQNPRHLVRRRGQEARLRCSPMKGHSHVYWYRQLPEEGLKFMVYLQKENIIDESGMPKERFSAEFPKEGPSILRIQQVVRGDSAAYFCASSPAKLAHEQYFGPGTRLTVT.